The subject of this entry is one T cell receptor (beta chain). A read error may account for a junction end that differs from germline. The study counted Cohort 3 donors as recovered given two negative PCRs, clearance, or symptom resolution. TCRdb's table, derived via immunoSEQ multiplex PCR, lists solely in-frame clones and lacks some. Found here are more than 250,000 clones, 86% of them singletons; the top ten hold about 10%. This specimen comes from a study of blood T cell repertoires in COVID-19. Whole-study context: Samples of COVID-19 (acute and convalescent) were obtained from the United States, Italy and Spain. T cells, B-cell-depleted T cells, or PBMCs supplied cDNA or gDNA.

This CDR3 contains 14 residues. CDR1 is LGHNT, CDR2 FRNRAP, per germline. The sequence derives from a woman aged 18-29 years who had recovered from COVID-19. The sequencing input was PBMCs or T cells enriched from blood (not recorded which). This sequence joins TRBV12-5 and TRBJ1-4, with 10 bases identical to TRBD1. The CDR3 spells CASGLDRGSGKLFF. The CDR3 nucleotides are TGTGCTAGTGGGTTGGACAGGGGGAGTGGAAAACTGTTTTTT. The full variable domain, in which reference TRBV12-5 and TRBJ1-4 provide the parts outside the CDR3, is DARVTQTPRHKVTEMGQEVTMRCQPILGHNTVFWYRQTMMQGLELLAYFRNRAPLDDSGMPKDRFSAEMPDATLATLKIQPSEPRDSAVYFCASGLDRGSGKLFFGSGTQLSVL.